Listed here are 24 T cell receptor beta chains from one sample, sequenced in a study of Graves' ophthalmopathy and Graves' hyperthyroidism. RNA transcripts were the source from which TCR beta CDR3 regions were amplified. RT-PCR with HTBI primers came first, then second-round multiplex PCR. Each CDR3 protein is one row after TCRdb ran MiXCR on the multiplex PCR reads. The table lists some 1.1 million distinct CDR3 sequences, 36% of them singletons. The specimen was peripheral blood or thyroid tissue (not recorded which). Receptor source: an adult man with Graves' hyperthyroidism.

V usage is TRBV29-1 and J usage is TRBJ2-6; 7 nucleotides agree with TRBD1. The CDR3 length is 14 residues. CDR1 and CDR2 (germline): SQVTM, ANQGSEA. V was clipped by 7 bases and J by 0 bases; unmatched bases: 3. The chain's CDR3 is CSGWDSSGANVLTF. DNA for the CDR3: TGCAGCGGATGGGACAGCTCTGGGGCCAACGTCCTGACTTTC.

This clonotype was seen at least ten times. The V call is TRBV29-1, the J call TRBJ2-7; D tentatively fits TRBD1 or TRBD2 (5 bases each). Per germline, CDR1 SQVTM and CDR2 ANQGSEA. V lost 4 bases and J 5 bases, leaving 6 bases between the germline ends. The CDR3 is 10 amino acids. The CDR3: CSVGGDEQYF. CDR3 DNA: TGCAGCGTTGGAGGGGACGAGCAGTACTTC.

This clonotype was detected ten times or more. V is TRBV7-3 and J is TRBJ1-6; D unclear. Germline CDR1 is SGHTA and CDR2 is FQGTGA. Trimming removed 0 bases at V and 9 bases at J, with 6 bases between. The CDR3 runs 13 residues. CDR3 protein: CASSLTGSSPLHF. The CDR3 nucleotides are TGTGCCAGCAGCTTAACTGGGAGTTCACCCCTCCACTTT.

The rearrangement links TRBV5-5 to TRBJ2-3; 10 bases line up with TRBD2. Germline CDR1 SGHKS, CDR2 YYEKEE (reference sequence). The CDR3 covers 16 residues. The J segment lost 3 bases and the V segment lost 2 bases, leaving 6 bases of the junction unmatched. CDR3 residues: CASSFSAGGNTDTQYF. CDR3 coding DNA: TGTGCCAGCAGCTTTTCAGCGGGAGGGAATACAGATACGCAGTATTTT.

The chain is built from TRBV2 and TRBJ2-3; D is ambiguous. CDR1 and CDR2 from the germline V gene are SNHLY and FYNNEI. V dropped 5 bases and J dropped 3 bases, with 9 bases sitting between them. The CDR3 loop spans 13 amino acids. The CDR3 nucleotides read TGTGCCAGCAGTCCATCTTTGACAGATACGCAGTATTTT. Translation gives CASSPSLTDTQYF. The full variable domain, with the rest looked up from reference TRBV2 and TRBJ2-3, is EPEVTQTPSHQVTQMGQEVILRCVPISNHLYFYWYRQILGQKVEFLVSFYNNEISEKSEIFDDQFSVERPDGSNFTLKIRSTKLEDSAMYFCASSPSLTDTQYFGPGTRLTVL.

This clonotype was seen many times. The V and J genes are TRBV6-6 and TRBJ1-2; maybe TRBD1 (6 bases). V shed 6 bases and J shed 8 bases, with 19 bases lying between them. CDR1 and CDR2 from the germline V gene are MNHNY and SVGAGI (reference sequence). The CDR3 covers 14 residues. The CDR3, as DNA: TGTGCCAGCAGCCCCAATACAGGGTCTTGGGGCTACACCTTC. It codes for CASSPNTGSWGYTF.

The CDR3 nucleotides read TGTGCCAGCAGCATAGAAGGGGGGCGAGGCTATGGCTACACCTTC. It specifies CASSIEGGRGYGYTF. The chain joins TRBV7-2 to TRBJ1-2, with a possible D match to TRBD1 (6 bases). Germline CDR1 SGHTA, CDR2 FQGNSA. CDR3 length: 15 residues. Trimming left V 5 bases short and J 4 bases short, with 17 bases between.

This clonotype showed up just once. The chain links TRBV7-6 to TRBJ1-1; TRBD1 might be the D (5 bases). V lost 2 bases and J lost 3, with 13 bases in between. The CDR3 covers 15 residues. CDR1 SGHVS and CDR2 FNYEAQ come from the germline V gene. The CDR3 region has the DNA TGTGCCAGCAGCTTACTGGGGACGGCCTACACTGAAGCTTTCTTT. Translated: CASSLLGTAYTEAFF.

About this clonotype itself: A much larger clone sits a single nucleotide away, making a read error possible. The V and J genes are TRBV7-2 and TRBJ2-7; D gene ambiguous. Per germline, CDR1 SGHTA and CDR2 FQGNSA. The CDR3 extends over 12 amino acids. Trimming shortened V by 4 bases and J by 3 bases, and 7 bases separated the two germline ends. The CDR3 DNA reads TGTGCCAGCAGCTCAAGTCACTACGAGCAGTACTTC. Protein product: CASSSSHYEQYF.

This clonotype has ten or more counts. The V call is TRBV10-1, the J call TRBJ1-4; D ambiguous. The CDR3 loop spans 14 amino acids. Between the trimmed V and J ends, which lost 3 bases and 4 bases, there was a span of 9 bases. Germline lookup yields CDR1 WNHNN and CDR2 SYGVQD (reference sequence). The CDR3 nucleotides read TGCGCCAGCAGTGATCCTAGCGATAATGAAAAACTGTTTTTT. Translating it yields CASSDPSDNEKLFF.

This clonotype has a handful of counts. In DNA, the CDR3 is TGCAGTGCTGGGCGAGGGACAGGCTCCTACGAGCAGTACTTC. Protein product: CSAGRGTGSYEQYF. The V and J genes are TRBV20-1 and TRBJ2-7; 8 nucleotides align to TRBD1. The V and J ends lost 5 bases and 0 bases, in that order; junction bases with no gene match: 6. The CDR3 spans 14 residues. The V gene's germline CDR1 is DFQATT and CDR2 SNEGSKA (reference sequence).

This clonotype was seen ten or more times. This rearrangement joins TRBV7-2 to TRBJ1-1; tentatively, D is TRBD1 (5 bases). The V gene's germline CDR1 is SGHTA and CDR2 FQGNSA. V lost 5 bases and J lost 4, with 14 bases in between. The length of the CDR3 is 14 residues. CDR3 protein: CASSLPPGLTEAFF. The DNA for the CDR3 is TGTGCCAGCAGCCTGCCACCAGGGCTCACTGAAGCTTTCTTT.

Ten or more counts support this clonotype. This CDR3 is CASRRTGLLTNVLTF. The DNA for the CDR3 is TGCGCCAGCAGACGGACGGGGCTCTTGACCAACGTCCTGACTTTC. This chain joins TRBV5-1 and TRBJ2-6; D is tentatively TRBD1 or TRBD2 (5 bases each). This CDR3 contains 15 residues. The V gene's germline CDR1 is SGHRS and CDR2 YFSETQ. V lost 5 bases and J 8 bases, leaving 17 bases between the germline ends.

Remarks on this clonotype: Lacking the conserved final phenylalanine or tryptophan, this CDR3 likely reflects a read error. The chain joins TRBV20-1 to TRBJ2-5, with 10 bases matching TRBD2. Trimming at V came to 2 bases and at J to 4 bases, leaving 10 bases not matched to a gene. There are 16 residues in the CDR3. Germline CDR1 DFQATT, CDR2 SNEGSKA (reference sequence). The CDR3 DNA sequence: TGCAGTGCTAGATTGATCCTAGCGGGAGTCCGAGAGACCCAGTACCTC. Translated, it gives CSARLILAGVRETQYL.

Notes on this clonotype: A much larger clone sits a single nucleotide away, making a read error possible. As the CDR3 is not closed by the conserved phenylalanine or tryptophan, this likely results from a read error. The V gene is TRBV7-2, the J gene TRBJ2-5; 9 nucleotides agree with TRBD1. Germline V gives CDR1 SGHTA, CDR2 FQGNSA. V shed 5 bases and J 6 bases; nucleotides not matched to a gene: 7. This CDR3 contains 14 residues. The CDR3 DNA follows: TGTGCCAGCAGCCCTACAGGGGGCTCGCAGACCCAGTACTAC. Translating gives CASSPTGGSQTQYY.

This clonotype was recorded only once. The J gene is TRBJ1-4, the V gene TRBV25-1; TRBD1 might be the D (5 bases). The CDR3 sequence is 17 residues long. Trimming removed 5 bases from V and 0 bases from J, with 16 bases in between. Germline-derived CDR1 and CDR2 are MGHDK and SYGVNS. Here the CDR3 DNA reads TGTGCCAGCAGTTACTTGTCTGGGGCGGCAACTAATGAAAAACTGTTTTTT. This encodes CASSYLSGAATNEKLFF.

The V gene is TRBV5-8, the J gene TRBJ1-2; D possibly corresponds to TRBD1 (6 bases). V lost 5 bases, J lost 7 bases, and 21 bases lay in between. The CDR3 runs to 15 residues. Looked up from germline, CDR1 is SGHTS and CDR2 is YDEGEE. This chain's CDR3 is CASSSDRMEVRGYTF. CDR3 in DNA: TGTGCCAGCAGTTCGGACAGAATGGAGGTTCGTGGCTACACCTTC.

This clonotype was found many times. The J gene is TRBJ2-5, the V gene TRBV20-1; D is perhaps TRBD2 (5 bases). This CDR3 comprises 12 residues. CDR1 is DFQATT and CDR2 is SNEGSKA in the germline V gene (reference sequence). The ends were cut back, 5 bases at V and 2 bases at J, with 9 bases in the middle. The CDR3 is CSAPRGQETQYF. The DNA of the CDR3 is TGCAGTGCTCCCCGGGGACAAGAGACCCAGTACTTC.

This clonotype was detected many times. This sequence joins TRBV13 and TRBJ2-5; TRBD2 agrees at 11 bases. Looked up from germline, CDR1 is PRHDT and CDR2 is FYEKMQ (reference sequence). This CDR3 has 16 residues. The junction had 8 bases not matched to a gene; V was cut back by 5 bases and J by 3 bases. The CDR3 spells CASSLPRGLAEETQYF. The CDR3 region has the DNA TGTGCCAGCAGCCTCCCCCGGGGACTAGCGGAAGAGACCCAGTACTTC.

This clonotype was observed a single time. The chain couples TRBV12-3 or TRBV12-4 to TRBJ2-5; 10 nucleotides line up with TRBD2. The CDR3 is made up of 16 amino acids. V gave up 6 bases and J gave up 0 bases; unmatched junction bases: 7. The chain's CDR3 is CASSPGGTSDQETQYF. DNA of the CDR3: TGTGCCAGCAGCCCAGGAGGGACTAGCGACCAAGAGACCCAGTACTTC.

The chain is built from TRBV19 and TRBJ2-7; no reliable D call. The assigned J gene may be wrong: the sequence end matches TRBJ2-1 better. This CDR3 contains 14 residues. Germline V gene sequence: CDR1 LNHDA, CDR2 SQIVND (reference sequence). The DNA for the CDR3 is TGTGCCAGTAGTATGAATCAGGTCTTCAATGAGCAGTTCTTC. Translation: CASSMNQVFNEQFF.

This clonotype was recorded many times. V is TRBV7-6 and J is TRBJ1-1, with D unclear. V lost 3 bases, J lost 1 base, and 15 bases lay in between. The CDR3 sequence is 16 residues long. Germline lookup yields CDR1 SGHVS and CDR2 FNYEAQ. CDR3 sequence reads: CASSFVGGDTNTEAFF. The CDR3 DNA follows: TGTGCCAGCAGCTTCGTGGGTGGGGATACGAACACTGAAGCTTTCTTT.

This chain joins TRBV7-9 and TRBJ1-2; D remains unclear. This CDR3 has 12 amino acids. Trimming left V 5 bases short and J 12 bases short, with 16 bases between. Germline CDR1 SEHNR, CDR2 FQNEAQ (reference sequence). CDR3 in DNA: TGTGCCAGCAGCATTAGCGGGAGGAGCGACACCTTC. Translating gives CASSISGRSDTF. Using reference TRBV7-9 and TRBJ1-2 for the parts outside the CDR3, the full variable domain is DTGVSQNPRHKITKRGQNVTFRCDPISEHNRLYWYRQTLGQGPEFLTYFQNEAQLEKSRLLSDRFSAERPKGSFSTLEIQRTEQGDSAMYLCASSISGRSDTFGSGTRLTVV.

The V gene is TRBV7-9, the J gene TRBJ1-5; D may be TRBD1 (5 bases). Trimming stripped 5 bases from V and 2 bases from J, with 10 bases between. CDR1 and CDR2 (germline): SEHNR, FQNEAQ (reference sequence). The CDR3 sequence is 14 residues long. DNA for the CDR3: TGTGCCAGCAGCCCGACAGTTGGCAATCAGCCCCAGCATTTT. This codes for CASSPTVGNQPQHF.